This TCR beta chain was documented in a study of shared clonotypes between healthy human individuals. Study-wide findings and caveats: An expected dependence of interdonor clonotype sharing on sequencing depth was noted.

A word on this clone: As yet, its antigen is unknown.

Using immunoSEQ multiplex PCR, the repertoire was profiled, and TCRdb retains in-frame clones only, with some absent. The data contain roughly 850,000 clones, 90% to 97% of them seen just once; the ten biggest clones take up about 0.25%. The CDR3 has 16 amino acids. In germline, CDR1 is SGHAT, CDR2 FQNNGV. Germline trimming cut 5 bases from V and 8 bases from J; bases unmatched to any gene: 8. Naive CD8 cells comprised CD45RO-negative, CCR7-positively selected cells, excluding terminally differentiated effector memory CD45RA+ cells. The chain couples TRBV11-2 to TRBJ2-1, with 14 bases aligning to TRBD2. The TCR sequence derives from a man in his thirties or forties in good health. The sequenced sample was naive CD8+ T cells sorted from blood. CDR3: CASSTGLAGGRYEQFF. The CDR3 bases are TGTGCCAGCAGCACCGGACTAGCGGGAGGTCGGTATGAGCAGTTCTTC.